This T cell receptor beta chain was identified in a study of T cell changes during pregnancy in multiple sclerosis. Using immunoSEQ multiplex PCR, the repertoire was profiled, and TCRdb retains in-frame clones only, with some absent. Here the sample spans tens of thousands of clones, about 94% being singletons. This CDR3 has 15 amino acids. Germline CDR1 reads MNHEY; CDR2 reads SVGAGI. Trimming removed 5 bases from V and 6 bases from J, with 19 bases in between. This receptor was identified in a female donor with multiple sclerosis, enrolled in a pregnancy study. Material: CD4+ T cells from peripheral blood mononuclear cells, obtained in the second trimester of pregnancy. The chain recombines TRBV6-5 with TRBJ1-1, with D unresolved. Written as DNA, the CDR3 is TGTGCCAGCAGTCAGTGGCCCCCAGGATCGGCTGAAGCTTTCTTT. As protein: CASSQWPPGSAEAFF.